The 32 T cell receptor beta chains in this list originate from one sample, sequenced in a study of T cells and Merkel cell carcinoma outcomes. The method was immunoSEQ multiplex PCR; TCRdb's version includes in-frame clones alone and lacks a portion of them. The sample lists fewer than 9,500 clones; roughly 80% were seen once. Sequenced material: tumor tissue from Merkel cell carcinoma. Every receptor here comes from a human donor with Merkel cell carcinoma.

The V and J genes are TRBV7-9 and TRBJ2-2, with 7 bases matching TRBD1. CDR1 is SEHNR and CDR2 is FQNEAQ in the germline V gene (reference sequence). Germline trimming cut 7 bases from V and 6 bases from J; bases unmatched to any gene: 11. The CDR3 is 15 residues long. The CDR3 sequence: CASNDRGQTPGELFF. CDR3 DNA: TGTGCCAGCAACGATAGGGGACAGACCCCCGGGGAGCTGTTTTTT. Using reference TRBV7-9 and TRBJ2-2 for the parts outside the CDR3, the full variable domain is DTGVSQNPRHKITKRGQNVTFRCDPISEHNRLYWYRQTLGQGPEFLTYFQNEAQLEKSRLLSDRFSAERPKGSFSTLEIQRTEQGDSAMYLCASNDRGQTPGELFFGEGSRLTVL.

This clone turned up a few times. The chain recombines TRBV28 with TRBJ1-5, with 7 bases aligning to TRBD1. The J segment lost 0 bases and the V segment lost 6 bases, leaving 5 bases of the junction unmatched. CDR1 is MDHEN and CDR2 is SYDVKM in the germline V gene. The CDR3 covers 15 residues. CDR3 nucleotides: TGTGCCAGCAGGCGGACAGGAGGTAGCAATCAGCCCCAGCATTTT. Amino acid sequence: CASRRTGGSNQPQHF.

The chain recombines TRBV7-7 with TRBJ2-3; D not resolved. V was trimmed by 0 bases and J by 10 bases, leaving 11 bases between them. The CDR3 extends over 13 amino acids. Germline lookup yields CDR1 SSHAT and CDR2 FNYEAQ (reference sequence). The CDR3 sequence: CASSLAADRAQYF. The CDR3 region has the DNA TGTGCCAGCAGCTTAGCGGCTGATAGAGCGCAGTATTTT.

As regards this clone: Germline and junction disagree at one end, which may indicate a read error. The rearrangement uses TRBV15 and TRBJ2-5; possible D gene TRBD2, 6 bases. The CDR3 totals 15 residues. The germline V gene has CDR1 LNHNV and CDR2 YYDKDF (reference sequence). The CDR3 loop reads CATSSKGASRETQYF. The CDR3 bases are TGTGCCACCAGCAGCAAAGGGGCCTCCCGGGAGACCCAATACTTC.

This rearrangement joins TRBV5-5 to TRBJ2-2; tentative D call: TRBD2 (5 bases). This CDR3 comprises 16 residues. Trimming cost V 7 bases and J 0 bases, with 16 bases left between them. Per germline, CDR1 SGHKS and CDR2 YYEKEE (reference sequence). DNA of the CDR3: TGTGCCAGCGGCCGAGTGGTCGGGGCGAACACCGGGGAGCTGTTTTTT. This encodes CASGRVVGANTGELFF.

This clone was seen only a few times. CDR3 bases: TGTGCCAGCAGTGGCCGGGACAGGGAAGCTTTCTTT. Residues: CASSGRDREAFF. This sequence joins TRBV6-5 and TRBJ1-1; 8 bases align to TRBD1. This CDR3 is built from 12 residues. Germline V gene lookup returns CDR1 MNHEY and CDR2 SVGAGI. J was trimmed by 8 bases and V by 5 bases; bases with no gene match: 4.

CDR3 residues: CSAPKVHEQYF. For the CDR3, the DNA is TGCAGTGCTCCTAAGGTCCACGAGCAGTACTTC. The chain uses TRBV20-1 and TRBJ2-7; D is uncertain. The CDR3 totals 11 residues. V dropped 5 bases and J dropped 5 bases, with 10 bases sitting between them. Germline-derived CDR1 and CDR2 are DFQATT and SNEGSKA (reference sequence).

This clone was counted a single time. The chain couples TRBV28 to TRBJ1-1; no reliable D call. Trimming cost V 3 bases and J 1 base, with 12 bases left between them. Germline CDR1 and CDR2: MDHEN and SYDVKM. CDR3 length: 15 residues. CDR3 sequence reads: CASSLPGTQNTEAFF. CDR3 in DNA: TGTGCCAGCAGTTTGCCGGGAACTCAGAACACTGAAGCTTTCTTT.

This sequence joins TRBV4-1 and TRBJ2-4, with a possible D match to TRBD1 (5 bases). Germline CDR1 is MGHRA and CDR2 is YSYEKL. CDR3 length: 16 residues. Between the trimmed V and J ends, which lost 2 bases and 0 bases, there was a span of 11 bases. The CDR3 DNA is TGCGCCAGCAGCCAATTCGACAGACTAGCCAAAAACATTCAGTACTTC. This codes for CASSQFDRLAKNIQYF.

The chain combines TRBV7-8 with TRBJ2-5; tentatively, D is TRBD1 or TRBD2 (5 bases each). The germline V gene encodes CDR1 SGHVS and CDR2 FQNEAQ. The CDR3 runs 17 residues. The V and J ends lost 4 bases and 5 bases respectively, with 23 bases between them. The CDR3 DNA sequence: TGTGCCAGCAGCTCCCCTCCCCGGGACCCCAGAGGGGAGACCCAGTACTTC. It encodes CASSSPPRDPRGETQYF.

The chain carries TRBV28 and TRBJ2-5, with D possibly TRBD1 on 6 matching bases. CDR3 length equals 15 residues. V dropped 1 base and J dropped 4 bases, with 13 bases sitting between them. Per the germline V gene, CDR1 is MDHEN and CDR2 is SYDVKM. The chain's CDR3 is CASSLYRARGETQYF. The CDR3, as DNA: TGTGCCAGCAGTTTATACAGGGCCAGGGGAGAGACCCAGTACTTC.

This clone occurred a few times. V gene TRBV5-1 combines with J gene TRBJ2-5; unclear D gene. This CDR3 is built from 14 residues. V was clipped by 2 bases and J by 5 bases, with 13 bases between them. Germline V CDR1 and CDR2: SGHRS, YFSETQ. CDR3 sequence (DNA): TGCGCCAGCAGCTTCAACGCAGGTGGGGAGACCCAGTACTTC. It specifies CASSFNAGGETQYF.

This clone appeared a single time. This rearrangement joins TRBV28 to TRBJ1-1, with a weak D call TRBD1 (6 bases). The CDR3 loop spans 15 amino acids. Germline V gives CDR1 MDHEN, CDR2 SYDVKM. V dropped 2 bases and J dropped 4 bases, with 14 bases sitting between them. CDR3 amino acids: CASSLPAGDFTEAFF. DNA for the CDR3: TGTGCCAGCAGTTTACCGGCAGGGGACTTCACTGAAGCTTTCTTT. The whole variable domain, remainder taken from reference TRBV28 and TRBJ1-1, is DVKVTQSSRYLVKRTGEKVFLECVQDMDHENMFWYRQDPGLGLRLIYFSYDVKMKEKGDIPEGYSVSREKKERFSLILESASTNQTSMYLCASSLPAGDFTEAFFGQGTRLTVV.

There are a few counts of this clone. The V and J genes are TRBV29-1 and TRBJ1-4; D not resolved. CDR1 is SQVTM, CDR2 ANQGSEA, per germline. V was cut by 3 bases and J by 10 bases, with 15 bases left in between. This CDR3 contains 13 residues. CDR3 in amino acids: CSVETQGSRKLFF. The CDR3 region has the DNA TGCAGCGTTGAGACCCAAGGCTCTCGAAAACTGTTTTTT.

The V call is TRBV18, the J call TRBJ2-3; perhaps TRBD2 as D (6 bases). Germline loops: CDR1 KGHSH, CDR2 LQKENI. The V gene lost 2 bases and the J gene lost 0 bases, with 12 bases spanning the gap. This CDR3 has 16 amino acids. CDR3 in amino acids: CASSPYGGTSTDTQYF. In nucleotides, the CDR3 is TGTGCCAGCTCACCATACGGGGGTACGAGCACAGATACGCAGTATTTT.

This clone was seen only a few times. The chain uses TRBV9 and TRBJ1-2; D not certain. Germline V gene lookup returns CDR1 SGDLS and CDR2 YYNGEE. Trimming cost V 2 bases and J 4 bases, with 9 bases left between them. The CDR3 covers 13 residues. The CDR3 DNA reads TGTGCCAGCAGCGTGAGGGCAGGCTATGGCTACACCTTC. Translation gives CASSVRAGYGYTF.

The genes are TRBV15 and TRBJ2-6; D tentatively reads TRBD1 or TRBD2 (5 bases each). V lost 5 bases, J lost 0 bases, and 11 bases lay in between. CDR3 length equals 16 residues. CDR1 is LNHNV and CDR2 is YYDKDF in the germline V gene (reference sequence). CDR3 protein: CATSLGRSSGANVLTF. CDR3 nucleotides: TGTGCCACCAGCCTGGGACGTTCCTCTGGGGCCAACGTCCTGACTTTC.

The chain recombines TRBV29-1 with TRBJ2-2; D is unclear. CDR3 length: 12 amino acids. Trimming took 7 bases from V and 4 from J, leaving 10 bases between them. Germline values: CDR1 SQVTM, CDR2 ANQGSEA. CDR3 amino acids: CSAQRFTGELFF. The CDR3 bases are TGCAGCGCCCAGAGGTTCACCGGGGAGCTGTTTTTT.

This clone was observed once. This chain joins TRBV5-1 and TRBJ2-5; 9 bases are shared with TRBD2. Unmatched junction bases numbered 8, after V lost 0 bases and J lost 5 bases. This CDR3 comprises 16 residues. CDR1 is SGHRS, CDR2 YFSETQ, per germline. The DNA of the CDR3 is TGCGCCAGCAGCTTGGCTGGCGGGGGGGCCCTGGAGACCCAGTACTTC. This sequence encodes CASSLAGGGALETQYF. The whole variable domain, filled in from reference TRBV5-1 and TRBJ2-5, reads KAGVTQTPRYLIKTRGQQVTLSCSPISGHRSVSWYQQTPGQGLQFLFEYFSETQRNKGNFPGRFSGRQFSNSRSEMNVSTLELGDSALYLCASSLAGGGALETQYFGPGTRLLVL.

V is TRBV7-9 and J is TRBJ1-5; tentatively, D is TRBD1 (6 bases). The germline CDR1 and CDR2 sequences are SEHNR and FQNEAQ (reference sequence). The CDR3 is 16 amino acids. V lost 5 bases and J lost 6, with 20 bases in between. DNA for the CDR3: TGTGCCAGCAGCAAGGACGTGGCAGGGGTTTTTCAGCCCCAGCATTTT. Translated, it gives CASSKDVAGVFQPQHF.

The chain is built from TRBV28 and TRBJ1-5; 8 positions agree with TRBD1. Germline-derived CDR1 and CDR2 are MDHEN and SYDVKM. V was clipped by 6 bases and J by 3 bases; unmatched bases: 4. There are 14 residues in the CDR3. Here the CDR3 reads CASSPGQDNQPQHF. Written as DNA, the CDR3 is TGTGCCAGCAGCCCGGGACAGGACAATCAGCCCCAGCATTTT.

The V call is TRBV6-5, the J call TRBJ1-2; D gene unclear. This CDR3 comprises 13 residues. V lost 5 bases and J 3 bases, leaving 10 bases between the germline ends. Per germline, CDR1 MNHEY and CDR2 SVGAGI. The CDR3 reads CASSIDGYYGYTF. The CDR3 DNA follows: TGTGCCAGCAGTATCGACGGCTACTATGGCTACACCTTC.

V usage is TRBV7-2 and J usage is TRBJ2-7; D possibly matches TRBD1 or TRBD2 (5 bases each). V lost 0 bases and J lost 0, with 12 bases in between. Per germline, CDR1 SGHTA and CDR2 FQGNSA. The CDR3 totals 16 residues. The CDR3 is CASSLAFEGYSYEQYF. The DNA for the CDR3 is TGTGCCAGCAGCTTAGCGTTTGAGGGGTACTCCTACGAGCAGTACTTC.

This clone turned up a few times. The chain is built from TRBV7-9 and TRBJ2-5; D uncertain. Trimming stripped 2 bases from V and 5 bases from J, with 3 bases between. The germline V gene encodes CDR1 SEHNR and CDR2 FQNEAQ (reference sequence). The CDR3 runs 11 residues. CDR3 in DNA: TGTGCCAGCAGCTTACTTGAGACCCAGTACTTC. It translates to CASSLLETQYF.

This clone was recorded once. The chain combines TRBV7-2 with TRBJ2-6; D call uncertain. CDR1 and CDR2 from the germline V gene are SGHTA and FQGNSA. V was cut by 5 bases and J by 0 bases, with 5 bases left in between. CDR3 length: 14 amino acids. The chain's CDR3 is CASSVSSGANVLTF. The CDR3 DNA follows: TGTGCCAGCAGCGTGAGCTCTGGGGCCAACGTCCTGACTTTC.

This chain links TRBV5-1 with TRBJ1-5; D gene unclear. The CDR3 runs to 13 residues. CDR1 and CDR2 (germline): SGHRS, YFSETQ. With 0 bases removed from V and 4 bases from J, the gap between germline ends came to 5 bases. CDR3 DNA: TGCGCCAGCAGCTTGGCGGGGAATCAGCCCCAGCATTTT. It translates to CASSLAGNQPQHF.

The rearrangement links TRBV18 to TRBJ2-7; TRBD2 aligns across 9 bases. Germline CDR1 and CDR2: KGHSH and LQKENI. V shed 4 bases and J 4 bases; nucleotides not matched to a gene: 8. This CDR3 is 15 amino acids long. This CDR3 reads CASSLSSGALYEQYF. CDR3 coding DNA: TGTGCCAGCTCACTCTCTAGCGGGGCATTATACGAGCAGTACTTC.

Notes on this clone: The junction does not match germline at one end; this may be a read error. The chain recombines TRBV9 with TRBJ1-2; D is undetermined. From germline, CDR1 is SGDLS and CDR2 YYNGEE. The CDR3 runs to 13 residues. The CDR3 coding sequence is TGTGCCAGCAGCGTAGTGGACGACTATGGCTACACCTTT. This codes for CASSVVDDYGYTF. The full variable domain, its missing parts supplied by reference TRBV9 and TRBJ1-2, is DSGVTQTPKHLITATGQRVTLRCSPRSGDLSVYWYQQSLDQGLQFLIQYYNGEERAKGNILERFSAQQFPDLHSELNLSSLELGDSALYFCASSVVDDYGYTFGSGTRLTVV.

This clone was observed once. This chain joins TRBV5-1 and TRBJ1-2; D is unresolved. Germline CDR1 reads SGHRS; CDR2 reads YFSETQ. The CDR3 runs 16 residues. Deletions cut 4 bases from V and 5 bases from J, with 21 bases between. CDR3 loop: CASSPARTLPGYGYTF. For the CDR3, the DNA is TGCGCCAGCAGCCCCGCCAGGACCCTCCCCGGGTATGGCTACACCTTC.

V and J are TRBV27 and TRBJ1-2; D uncertain. The CDR3 length is 14 residues. Per the germline V gene, CDR1 is MNHEY and CDR2 is SMNVEV (reference sequence). Trimming removed 0 bases at V and 4 bases at J, with 9 bases between. CDR3 in DNA: TGTGCCAGCAGTTTATCTCCCACGTTCTATGGCTACACCTTC. This codes for CASSLSPTFYGYTF.

The chain employs TRBV29-1 and TRBJ2-7, with D possibly being TRBD1 or TRBD2 (5 bases each). Germline V gene sequence: CDR1 SQVTM, CDR2 ANQGSEA. Between the trimmed V and J ends, which lost 4 bases and 6 bases, there was a span of 13 bases. The CDR3 contains 12 residues. This CDR3 reads CSVVWGNREQYF. In nucleotides, the CDR3 is TGCAGCGTTGTGTGGGGGAACCGCGAGCAGTACTTC.

This clone occurred a few times. This chain uses TRBV7-9 with TRBJ1-2, with D perhaps TRBD1 (6 bases). The CDR3 contains 15 residues. The germline V and J ends were trimmed by 3 bases and 4 bases, with 15 bases remaining between them. Per germline, CDR1 SEHNR and CDR2 FQNEAQ (reference sequence). The CDR3 DNA sequence: TGTGCCAGCAGCTTGTCAGGGGCTCTCCTCTATGGCTACACCTTC. This sequence encodes CASSLSGALLYGYTF.